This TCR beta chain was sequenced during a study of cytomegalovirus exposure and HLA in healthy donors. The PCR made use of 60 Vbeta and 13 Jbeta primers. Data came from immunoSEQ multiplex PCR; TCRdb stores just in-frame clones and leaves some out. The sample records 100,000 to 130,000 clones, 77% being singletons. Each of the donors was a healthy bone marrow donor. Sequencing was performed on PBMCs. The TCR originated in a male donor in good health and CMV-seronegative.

The CDR3: CASSPGTGHGYTF. CDR3 in DNA: TGTGCCAGCAGTCCCGGGACAGGGCATGGCTACACCTTC. The rearrangement joins TRBV27 to TRBJ1-2, with 9 bases identical to TRBD1. V lost 5 bases to trimming and J lost 6 bases; unmatched junction nucleotides: 4. Germline assignment: CDR1 MNHEY and CDR2 SMNVEV (reference sequence). The CDR3 has 13 residues.